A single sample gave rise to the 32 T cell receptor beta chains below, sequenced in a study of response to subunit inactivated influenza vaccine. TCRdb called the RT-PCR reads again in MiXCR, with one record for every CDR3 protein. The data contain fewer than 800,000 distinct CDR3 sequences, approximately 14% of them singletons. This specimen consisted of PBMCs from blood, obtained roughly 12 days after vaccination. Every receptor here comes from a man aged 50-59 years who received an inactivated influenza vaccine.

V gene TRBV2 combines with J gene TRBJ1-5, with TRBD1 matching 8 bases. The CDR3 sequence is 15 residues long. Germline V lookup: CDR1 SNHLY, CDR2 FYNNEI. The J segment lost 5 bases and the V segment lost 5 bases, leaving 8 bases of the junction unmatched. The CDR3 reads CASSTTGEYDQPQHF. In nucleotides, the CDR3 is TGTGCCAGCAGTACGACAGGGGAGTACGATCAGCCCCAGCATTTT.

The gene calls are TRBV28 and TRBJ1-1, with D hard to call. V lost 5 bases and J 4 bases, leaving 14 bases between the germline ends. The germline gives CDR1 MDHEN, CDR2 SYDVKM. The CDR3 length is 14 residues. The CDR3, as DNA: TGTGCCAGCAGTCCCGACCTAGTTTCCACTGAAGCTTTCTTT. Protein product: CASSPDLVSTEAFF.

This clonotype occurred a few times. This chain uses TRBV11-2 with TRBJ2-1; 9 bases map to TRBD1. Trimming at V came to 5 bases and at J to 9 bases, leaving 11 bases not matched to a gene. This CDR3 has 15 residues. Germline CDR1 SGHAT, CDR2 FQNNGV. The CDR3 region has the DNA TGTGCCAGCAGCGAAGGACAGGGGTTGGGTGGTGAGCAGTTCTTC. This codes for CASSEGQGLGGEQFF.

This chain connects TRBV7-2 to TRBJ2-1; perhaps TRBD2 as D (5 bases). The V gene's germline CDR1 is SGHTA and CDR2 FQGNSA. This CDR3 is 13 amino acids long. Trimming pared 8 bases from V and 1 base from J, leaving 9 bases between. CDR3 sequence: CASRGFSYNEQFF. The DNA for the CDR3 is TGTGCCAGCCGGGGTTTTTCCTACAATGAGCAGTTCTTC.

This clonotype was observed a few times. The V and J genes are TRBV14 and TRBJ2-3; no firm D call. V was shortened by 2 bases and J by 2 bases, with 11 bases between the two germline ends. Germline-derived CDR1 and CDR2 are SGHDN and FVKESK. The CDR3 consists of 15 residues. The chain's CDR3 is CASSQTDTSTDTQYF. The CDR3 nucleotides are TGTGCCAGCAGCCAAACAGACACCTCCACAGATACGCAGTATTTT.

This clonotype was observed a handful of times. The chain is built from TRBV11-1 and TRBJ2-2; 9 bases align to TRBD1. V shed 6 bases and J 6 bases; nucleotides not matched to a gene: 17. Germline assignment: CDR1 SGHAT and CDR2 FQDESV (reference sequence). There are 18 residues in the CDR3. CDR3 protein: CASRLPTGQGRLAGELFF. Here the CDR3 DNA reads TGTGCCAGCAGGTTACCAACGGGACAGGGACGACTGGCCGGGGAGCTGTTTTTT.

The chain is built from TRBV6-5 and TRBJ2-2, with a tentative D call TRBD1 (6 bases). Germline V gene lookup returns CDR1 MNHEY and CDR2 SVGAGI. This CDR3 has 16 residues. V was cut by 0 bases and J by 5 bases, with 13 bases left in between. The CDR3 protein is CASSYSTGTYTGELFF. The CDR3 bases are TGTGCCAGCAGTTACTCAACCGGGACATATACCGGGGAGCTGTTTTTT.

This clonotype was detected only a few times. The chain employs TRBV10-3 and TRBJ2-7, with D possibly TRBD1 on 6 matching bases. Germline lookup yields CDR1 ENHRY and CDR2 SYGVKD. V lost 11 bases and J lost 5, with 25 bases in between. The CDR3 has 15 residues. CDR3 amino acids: CAALGGKTAQDEQYF. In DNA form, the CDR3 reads TGTGCCGCCCTAGGGGGAAAAACTGCTCAGGACGAGCAGTACTTC.

CDR3: CASSRGLGGRAGELFF. DNA of the CDR3: TGCGCCAGCAGCCGCGGCCTCGGAGGGCGCGCCGGGGAGCTGTTTTTT. V and J are TRBV4-1 and TRBJ2-2; D might be TRBD2 (6 bases). CDR3 size: 16 residues. The germline V gene has CDR1 MGHRA and CDR2 YSYEKL. Trimming removed 4 bases at V and 6 bases at J, with 18 bases between.

The CDR3 DNA sequence: TGTGCCAGCAGACAGGGGACGCCGGACTCTGGAAACACCATATATTTT. Translation: CASRQGTPDSGNTIYF. The chain uses TRBV11-2 and TRBJ1-3, with 7 positions matching TRBD1. V was pared by 6 bases and J by 0 bases, with 8 bases of the junction left unmatched. The CDR3 sequence is 16 residues long. The V gene's germline CDR1 is SGHAT and CDR2 FQNNGV.

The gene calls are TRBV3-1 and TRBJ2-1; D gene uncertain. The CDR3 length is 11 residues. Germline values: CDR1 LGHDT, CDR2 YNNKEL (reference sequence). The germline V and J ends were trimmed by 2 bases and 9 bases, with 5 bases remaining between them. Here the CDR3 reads CASSQYIEQFF. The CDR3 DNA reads TGTGCCAGCAGCCAATATATTGAGCAGTTCTTC.

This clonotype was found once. The CDR3 is CASSYSSGAYEQYF. The CDR3 nucleotides are TGTGCCAGCAGTTACTCTTCAGGGGCCTACGAGCAGTACTTC. This chain joins TRBV6-5 and TRBJ2-7; D is perhaps TRBD1 (6 bases). Trimming removed 0 bases at V and 2 bases at J, with 8 bases between. Germline-derived CDR1 and CDR2 are MNHEY and SVGAGI. The CDR3 has 14 amino acids.

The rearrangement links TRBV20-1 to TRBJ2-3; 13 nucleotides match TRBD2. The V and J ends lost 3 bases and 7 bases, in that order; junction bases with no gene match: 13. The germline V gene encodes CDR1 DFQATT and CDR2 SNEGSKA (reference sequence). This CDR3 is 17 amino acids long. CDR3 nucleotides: TGCAGTGCTAGCGGGTCGTACGGGACTAGCGGGGCATATACGCAGTATTTT. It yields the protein CSASGSYGTSGAYTQYF.

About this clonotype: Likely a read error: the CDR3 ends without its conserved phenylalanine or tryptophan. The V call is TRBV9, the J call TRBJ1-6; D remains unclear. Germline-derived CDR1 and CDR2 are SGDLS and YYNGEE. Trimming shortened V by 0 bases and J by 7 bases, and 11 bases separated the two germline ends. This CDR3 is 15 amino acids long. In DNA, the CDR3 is TGTGCCAGCAGCGTAGGGGTGCGGTTCAATTCACCCCTCCACTTA. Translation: CASSVGVRFNSPLHL.

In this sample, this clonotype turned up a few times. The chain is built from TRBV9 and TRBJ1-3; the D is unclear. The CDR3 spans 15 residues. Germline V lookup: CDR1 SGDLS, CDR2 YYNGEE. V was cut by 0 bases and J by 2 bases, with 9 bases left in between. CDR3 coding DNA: TGTGCCAGCAGCGTAGCCAGTCAAGCTGGAAACACCATATATTTT. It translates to CASSVASQAGNTIYF. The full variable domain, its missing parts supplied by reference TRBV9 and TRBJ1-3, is DSGVTQTPKHLITATGQRVTLRCSPRSGDLSVYWYQQSLDQGLQFLIQYYNGEERAKGNILERFSAQQFPDLHSELNLSSLELGDSALYFCASSVASQAGNTIYFGEGSWLTVV.

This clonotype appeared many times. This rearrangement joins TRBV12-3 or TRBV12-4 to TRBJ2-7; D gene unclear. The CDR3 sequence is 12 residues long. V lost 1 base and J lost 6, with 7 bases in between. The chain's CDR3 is CASSLGWGEQYF. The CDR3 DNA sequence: TGTGCCAGCAGTTTAGGGTGGGGCGAGCAGTACTTC.

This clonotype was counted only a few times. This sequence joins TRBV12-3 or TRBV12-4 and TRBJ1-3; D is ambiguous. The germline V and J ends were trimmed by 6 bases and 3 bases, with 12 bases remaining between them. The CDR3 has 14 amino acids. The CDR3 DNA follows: TGTGCCAGCAGCCCGGGGAACTATGGAAACACCATATATTTT. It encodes CASSPGNYGNTIYF.

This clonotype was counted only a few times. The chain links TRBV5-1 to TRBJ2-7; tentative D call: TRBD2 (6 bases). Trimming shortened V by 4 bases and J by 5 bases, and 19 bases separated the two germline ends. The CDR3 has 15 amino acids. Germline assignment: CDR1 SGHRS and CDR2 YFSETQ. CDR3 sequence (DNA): TGCGCCAGCAGCGGGGGGACCACCTCGTCACACGAGCAGTACTTC. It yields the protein CASSGGTTSSHEQYF.

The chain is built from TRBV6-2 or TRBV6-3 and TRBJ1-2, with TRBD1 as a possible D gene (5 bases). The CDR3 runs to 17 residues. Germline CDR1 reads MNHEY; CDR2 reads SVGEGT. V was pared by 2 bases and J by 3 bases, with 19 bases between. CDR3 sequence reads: CASSYLSGTYSDYGYTF. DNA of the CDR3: TGTGCCAGCAGTTACCTTTCCGGGACCTACTCGGACTATGGCTACACCTTC.

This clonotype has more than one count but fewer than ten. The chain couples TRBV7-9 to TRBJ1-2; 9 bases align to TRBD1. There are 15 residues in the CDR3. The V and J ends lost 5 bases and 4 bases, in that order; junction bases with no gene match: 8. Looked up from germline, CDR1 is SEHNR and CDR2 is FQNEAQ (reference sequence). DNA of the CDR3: TGTGCCAGCAGCGCGGACACAGGGGGCGTCTATGGCTACACCTTC. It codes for CASSADTGGVYGYTF.

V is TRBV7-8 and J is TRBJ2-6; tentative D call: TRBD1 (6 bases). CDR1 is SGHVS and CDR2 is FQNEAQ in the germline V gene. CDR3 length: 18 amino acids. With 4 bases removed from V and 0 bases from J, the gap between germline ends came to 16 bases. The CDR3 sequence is CASSYRTATASGANVLTF. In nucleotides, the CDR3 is TGTGCCAGCAGCTACCGGACAGCTACCGCCTCTGGGGCCAACGTCCTGACTTTC.

CDR3 in amino acids: CASSLALAAGYEQYF. The CDR3 DNA reads as TGTGCCAGCAGTTTAGCGTTAGCGGCGGGTTACGAGCAGTACTTC. J is TRBJ2-7 and V is TRBV27, with D possibly TRBD2 on 6 matching bases. The CDR3 spans 15 residues. V shed 2 bases and J shed 4 bases, with 15 bases lying between them. Germline CDR1 reads MNHEY; CDR2 reads SMNVEV (reference sequence).

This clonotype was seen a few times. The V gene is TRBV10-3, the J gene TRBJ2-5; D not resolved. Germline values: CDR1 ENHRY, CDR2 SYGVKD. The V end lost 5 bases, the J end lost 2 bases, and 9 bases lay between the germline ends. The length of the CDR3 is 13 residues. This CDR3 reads CAISKGNQETQYF. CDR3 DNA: TGTGCCATCAGTAAAGGGAATCAAGAGACCCAGTACTTC.

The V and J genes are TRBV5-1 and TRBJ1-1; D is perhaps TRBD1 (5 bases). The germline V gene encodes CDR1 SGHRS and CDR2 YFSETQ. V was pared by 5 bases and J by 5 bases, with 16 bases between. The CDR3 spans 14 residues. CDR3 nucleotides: TGCGCCAGCAGACCCAGGGCTTTGGGGACTGAAGCTTTCTTT. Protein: CASRPRALGTEAFF.

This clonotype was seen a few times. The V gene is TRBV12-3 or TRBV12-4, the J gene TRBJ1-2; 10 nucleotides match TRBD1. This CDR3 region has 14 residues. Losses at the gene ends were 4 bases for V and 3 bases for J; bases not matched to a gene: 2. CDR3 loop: CASSWTGGHYGYTF. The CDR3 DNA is TGTGCCAGCAGTTGGACAGGGGGGCACTATGGCTACACCTTC.

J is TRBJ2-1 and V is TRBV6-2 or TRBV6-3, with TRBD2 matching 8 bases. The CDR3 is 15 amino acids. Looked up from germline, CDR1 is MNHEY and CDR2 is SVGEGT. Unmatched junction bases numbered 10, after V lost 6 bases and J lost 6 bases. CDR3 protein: CASRVAGTPSNEQFF. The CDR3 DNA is TGTGCCAGCAGGGTAGCGGGAACGCCTAGCAATGAGCAGTTCTTC.

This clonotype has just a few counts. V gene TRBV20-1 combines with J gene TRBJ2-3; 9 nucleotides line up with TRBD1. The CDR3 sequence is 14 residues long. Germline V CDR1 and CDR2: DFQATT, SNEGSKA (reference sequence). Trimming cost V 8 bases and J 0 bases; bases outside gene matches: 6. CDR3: CSTPGTGSTDTQYF. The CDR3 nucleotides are TGCAGTACCCCCGGGACAGGGAGCACAGATACGCAGTATTTT.

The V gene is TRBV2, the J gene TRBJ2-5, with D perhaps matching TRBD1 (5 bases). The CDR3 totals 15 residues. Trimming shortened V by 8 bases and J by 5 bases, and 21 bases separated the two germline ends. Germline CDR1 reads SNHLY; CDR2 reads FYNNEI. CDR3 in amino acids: CASGRQGFNGETQYF. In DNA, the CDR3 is TGTGCCAGCGGGCGTCAGGGTTTTAATGGGGAGACCCAGTACTTC.

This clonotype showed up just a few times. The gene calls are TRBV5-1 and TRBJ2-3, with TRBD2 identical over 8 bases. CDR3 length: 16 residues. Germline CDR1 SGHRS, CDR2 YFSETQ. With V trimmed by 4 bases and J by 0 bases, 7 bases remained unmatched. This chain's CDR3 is CASSLSGSRSTDTQYF. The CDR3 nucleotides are TGCGCCAGCAGCCTAAGCGGGAGCCGAAGCACAGATACGCAGTATTTT.

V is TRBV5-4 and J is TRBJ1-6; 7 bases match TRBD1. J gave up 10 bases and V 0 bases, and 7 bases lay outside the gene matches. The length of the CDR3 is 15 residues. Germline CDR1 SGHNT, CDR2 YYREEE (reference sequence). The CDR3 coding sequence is TGTGCCAGCAGCTTGGCCAAGGGGGCAGGGTCACCCCTCCACTTT. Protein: CASSLAKGAGSPLHF.

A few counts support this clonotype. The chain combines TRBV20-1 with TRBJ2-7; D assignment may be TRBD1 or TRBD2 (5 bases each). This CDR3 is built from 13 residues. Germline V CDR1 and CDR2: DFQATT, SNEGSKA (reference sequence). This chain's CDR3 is CSVDRGRENEQYF. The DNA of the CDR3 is TGCAGCGTCGATCGGGGCAGGGAGAACGAGCAGTACTTC.

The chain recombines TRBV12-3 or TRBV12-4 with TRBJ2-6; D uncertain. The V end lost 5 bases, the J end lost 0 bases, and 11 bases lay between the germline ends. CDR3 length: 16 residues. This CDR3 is CASSPQARSGANVLTF. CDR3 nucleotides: TGTGCCAGCAGTCCCCAGGCGCGCTCTGGGGCCAACGTCCTGACTTTC.